This T cell receptor (beta chain) was captured in a study of T cell responses to AZD1222 COVID-19 vaccine. Data came from immunoSEQ multiplex PCR; TCRdb stores just in-frame clones and leaves some out. The sample lists 130,000 or so clones; more than 85% were seen once. Turning to this clone: What it recognizes is unknown.

Broader study findings: Among spike-specific TCRs, nearly half reportedly target unmutated variant regions. The donors showed a predominance of white British ancestry and of females, with possible underestimation of clonal diversity. All repertoire sampling was performed exclusively after the peak T cell response.

With 5 bases removed from V and 1 base from J, the gap between germline ends came to 12 bases. The CDR3 is 15 amino acids. CDR1 and CDR2 (germline): SGHVS, FQNEAQ. The sequenced sample was peripheral blood, obtained on day 0 of MenACWY control vaccination. The TCR sequence derives from an adult in good health. The chain links TRBV7-8 to TRBJ2-1; D may be TRBD1 (6 bases). The CDR3 is CASSIDRSSYNEQFF. For the CDR3, the DNA is TGTGCCAGCAGCATAGACAGGAGTTCCTACAATGAGCAGTTCTTC.